Given below is one TCR beta chain in context. Its antigen is as yet unknown. This entry belongs to a study of beta chain features in type 1 diabetes. The study, taken as a whole, reports: When cDNA is sequenced, cells with high TCR expression could be over-represented.

Expressed TCRB transcripts were sequenced because the isolated RNA had all been reverse transcribed beforehand. Clones were sequenced by immunoSEQ multiplex PCR, and TCRdb holds only the in-frame ones, with some missing. Of around 320,000 clones in the sample, 14% were seen once. Trimming removed 4 bases at V and 9 bases at J, with 19 bases between. Germline CDR1 is SGHDN and CDR2 is FVKESK. The CDR3 contains 15 residues. Post-sort purity exceeded 95% for all sorted populations. This sequence originates from a man aged 25 to 40 in good health. The V call is TRBV14, the J call TRBJ2-1; D possibly corresponds to TRBD2 (7 bases). Input material: central memory CD4+ T cells from blood. The CDR3 DNA follows: TGTGCCAGCAGCCCAGTTCACGGGGGGCGGGGTGAGCAGTTCTTC. Its translation is CASSPVHGGRGEQFF.